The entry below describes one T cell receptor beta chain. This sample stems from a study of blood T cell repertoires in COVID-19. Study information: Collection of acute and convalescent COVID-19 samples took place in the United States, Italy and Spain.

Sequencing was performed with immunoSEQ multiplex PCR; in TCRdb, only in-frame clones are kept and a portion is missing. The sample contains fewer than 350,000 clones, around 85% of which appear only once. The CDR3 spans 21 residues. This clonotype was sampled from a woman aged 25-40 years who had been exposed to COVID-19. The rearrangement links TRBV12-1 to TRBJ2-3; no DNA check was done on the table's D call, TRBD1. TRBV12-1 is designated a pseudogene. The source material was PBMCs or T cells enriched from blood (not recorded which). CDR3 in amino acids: CASSSFCFRQGMESLKDTQYF. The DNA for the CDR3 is TGTGCCAGCAGCTCCTTTTGTTTTAGACAGGGGATGGAAAGCCTAAAGGATACGCAGTATTTT.